The clone carrying this TCR beta chain was observed at least ten times. Its antigen is as yet unknown. Listed TCR primers, together with previously described methods, were used for the bulk TCR libraries. TCRdb reprocessed the PCR reads with MiXCR, giving one entry per CDR3 protein. The sample holds around 65,000 distinct CDR3 sequences, under 20% seen once. The CDR3 length is 17 residues. CDR1 is MDHEN and CDR2 is SYDVKM in the germline V gene. V gave up 3 bases and J gave up 4 bases, with 18 bases separating them. This sample stems from a study of molecular identifiers for immune sequencing clone quantification. Whole-study results and caveats: Among about a million naive cells, as was reported, spiked Jurkat TCR RNA from one cell was detectable.

Naive CD8 T cells were sorted, and the gate applied was CD8+CD4-CCR7+CD45RA+. The sequencing input was naive CD8+ T cells from blood, with Jurkat cell RNA spiked in. The subset: FACS-sorted CD8+CD4-CCR7+CD45RA+ naive T cells. The sequence was collected from a human donor in good health. Some libraries in this study had Jurkat cell RNA spiked in. J is TRBJ2-2 and V is TRBV28; D may be TRBD2 (5 bases). The CDR3 nucleotides read TGTGCCAGCAGTTTTAGAGGGCCAGGCAGTACCACCGGGGAGCTGTTTTTT. This sequence encodes CASSFRGPGSTTGELFF.